One sample yielded the 6 T cell receptor beta chains listed below, sequenced in a study of T-cell reconstitution after alpha-beta-depleted transplantation in children. TCRbeta library construction was performed incorporating unique molecular identifiers. TCRdb independently ran MiXCR on the PCR reads; one entry per CDR3 protein. The table lists some 180,000 distinct CDR3 sequences, roughly 6.6% of them singletons. Sequenced material: PBMCs, taken before TCRalphabeta/CD19-depleted stem cell transplant. The receptors derive from a boy aged 2-15 years with acute lymphoblastic leukemia, due to receive a stem cell transplant.

This clonotype was observed many times. The V and J genes are TRBV9 and TRBJ2-5; D unresolved. V was shortened by 0 bases and J by 3 bases, with 12 bases between the two germline ends. In germline, CDR1 is SGDLS, CDR2 YYNGEE. This CDR3 comprises 15 residues. The CDR3 here is CASSVGVGEEETQYF. The CDR3 region has the DNA TGTGCCAGCAGCGTAGGGGTAGGAGAGGAAGAGACCCAGTACTTC.

The chain links TRBV4-3 to TRBJ2-7, with D perhaps assigned TRBD1 or TRBD2 (5 bases each). Trimming cost V 0 bases and J 6 bases, with 21 bases left between them. Germline V gene sequence: CDR1 LGHNA, CDR2 YSLEER. The CDR3 is made up of 17 amino acids. The CDR3 reads CASSQEGFGGRQREQYF. The CDR3 DNA reads TGCGCCAGCAGCCAAGAGGGTTTTGGGGGAAGGCAGCGCGAGCAGTACTTC.

Many counts were recorded for this clonotype. This rearrangement joins TRBV7-8 to TRBJ1-1; D ambiguous. CDR3 size: 14 residues. V shed 2 bases and J shed 3 bases, with 10 bases lying between them. Germline CDR1 reads SGHVS; CDR2 reads FQNEAQ. The CDR3, as DNA: TGTGCCAGCAGCTTAACAGAATCTTACACTGAAGCTTTCTTT. Translated: CASSLTESYTEAFF.

This clonotype was picked up many times. The genes are TRBV7-2 and TRBJ2-1; weak D call: TRBD2 (5 bases). This CDR3 has 13 amino acids. CDR1 and CDR2 (germline): SGHTA, FQGNSA. V was clipped by 2 bases and J by 5 bases, with 7 bases between them. In DNA form, the CDR3 reads TGTGCCAGCAGCTTATTCGGGAACAATGAGCAGTTCTTC. Translated, it gives CASSLFGNNEQFF. Full variable domain (rest looked up from reference TRBV7-2 and TRBJ2-1): GAGVSQSPSNKVTEKGKDVELRCDPISGHTALYWYRQSLGQGLEFLIYFQGNSAPDKSGLPSDRFSAERTGGSVSTLTIQRTQQEDSAVYLCASSLFGNNEQFFGPGTRLTVL.

This sequence joins TRBV27 and TRBJ2-1, with 8 bases fitting TRBD1. Germline CDR1 is MNHEY and CDR2 is SMNVEV (reference sequence). V shed 4 bases and J 2 bases; nucleotides not matched to a gene: 7. The CDR3 totals 16 residues. CDR3 DNA sequence: TGTGCCAGCAGTTCTATGGCACAGGGGGCCTACAATGAGCAGTTCTTC. Encoded protein: CASSSMAQGAYNEQFF.

At least ten counts were recorded for this clonotype. The genes are TRBV27 and TRBJ2-1; D gene unclear. Germline V gene data show CDR1 as MNHEY and CDR2 as SMNVEV (reference sequence). The CDR3 is 12 residues long. Trimming cost V 5 bases and J 8 bases, with 10 bases left between them. CDR3 amino acids: CASSARFDEQFF. DNA for the CDR3: TGTGCCAGCAGTGCCCGATTCGATGAGCAGTTCTTC.